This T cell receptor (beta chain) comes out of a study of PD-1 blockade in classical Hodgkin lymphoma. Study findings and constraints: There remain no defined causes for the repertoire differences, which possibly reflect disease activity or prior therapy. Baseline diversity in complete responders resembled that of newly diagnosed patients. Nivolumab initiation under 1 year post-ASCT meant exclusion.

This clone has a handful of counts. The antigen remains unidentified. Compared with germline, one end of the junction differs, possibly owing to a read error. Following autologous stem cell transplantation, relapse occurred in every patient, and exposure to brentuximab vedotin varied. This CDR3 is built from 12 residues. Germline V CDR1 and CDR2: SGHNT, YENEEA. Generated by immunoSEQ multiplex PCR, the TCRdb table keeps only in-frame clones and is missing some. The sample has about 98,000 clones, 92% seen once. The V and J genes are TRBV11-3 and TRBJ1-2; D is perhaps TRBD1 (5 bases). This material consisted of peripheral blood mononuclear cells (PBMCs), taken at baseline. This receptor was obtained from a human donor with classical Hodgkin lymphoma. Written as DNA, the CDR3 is TGTGCCAGCAGCCCTGGGGACGGGACTGTCTTCTTC. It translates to CASSPGDGTVFF.